The 5 T cell receptor beta chains given below trace back to one sample, sequenced in a study of T cells in localized non-small cell lung cancer. Method: immunoSEQ multiplex PCR; TCRdb's copy keeps in-frame clones and lacks some. Of around 140,000 clones in the sample, around 90% are singletons; the top ten hold 1.5% to 2%. The sequencing used peripheral blood, collected before any cancer treatment. These receptors were obtained from an older female donor with stage I lung adenocarcinoma.

The chain uses TRBV25-1 and TRBJ1-5, with D uncertain. The germline V and J ends were trimmed by 4 bases and 7 bases, with 14 bases remaining between them. This CDR3 comprises 14 residues. CDR1 is MGHDK and CDR2 is SYGVNS in the germline V gene. The CDR3 region is CASSVFDWAQPQHF. The CDR3, as DNA: TGTGCCAGCAGTGTATTCGACTGGGCCCAGCCCCAGCATTTT.

This sequence joins TRBV4-1 and TRBJ2-5; the D gene could be TRBD1 or TRBD2 (5 bases each). The germline CDR1 and CDR2 sequences are MGHRA and YSYEKL. Trimming pared 1 base from V and 3 bases from J, leaving 18 bases between. The CDR3 is 17 residues long. In DNA form, the CDR3 reads TGCGCCAGCAGCCAAGGAGTAGCCAGGGACGGTAAAGAGACCCAGTACTTC. This encodes CASSQGVARDGKETQYF.

The chain combines TRBV7-3 with TRBJ2-1; weak D call: TRBD1 (5 bases). The CDR3 runs to 15 residues. Germline values: CDR1 SGHTA, CDR2 FQGTGA. The V end lost 2 bases, the J end lost 9 bases, and 17 bases lay between the germline ends. CDR3 nucleotides: TGTGCCAGCAGCTTAGTAGTAGGGGATGATGGTGAGCAGTTCTTC. It is translated as CASSLVVGDDGEQFF.

The V call is TRBV5-1, the J call TRBJ2-1; 7 bases agree with TRBD2. Losses at the gene ends were 6 bases for V and 6 bases for J; bases not matched to a gene: 6. This CDR3 comprises 13 residues. Germline loops: CDR1 SGHRS, CDR2 YFSETQ. CDR3 amino acids: CASKLAGVNEQFF. CDR3 DNA sequence: TGCGCCAGCAAGTTGGCGGGAGTCAATGAGCAGTTCTTC.

The V and J genes are TRBV5-1 and TRBJ2-6; D remains ambiguous. CDR3 length: 15 amino acids. Germline V CDR1 and CDR2: SGHRS, YFSETQ. Trimming left V 0 bases short and J 3 bases short, with 7 bases between. CDR3: CASSLDGDGANVLTF. CDR3 nucleotide sequence: TGCGCCAGCAGCTTGGATGGGGATGGGGCCAACGTCCTGACTTTC. Full variable domain (rest looked up from reference TRBV5-1 and TRBJ2-6): KAGVTQTPRYLIKTRGQQVTLSCSPISGHRSVSWYQQTPGQGLQFLFEYFSETQRNKGNFPGRFSGRQFSNSRSEMNVSTLELGDSALYLCASSLDGDGANVLTFGAGSRLTVL.